Below, 9 T cell receptor beta chains from the same sample are listed, as sequenced in a study of CD8+ T cells in alopecia areata. RNA, once extracted, was reverse transcribed into cDNA for use as the sequencing template. Clones were sequenced by immunoSEQ multiplex PCR, and TCRdb holds only the in-frame ones, with some missing. The data hold approximately 210,000 clones, with less than 65% observed a single time. Documented treatment: oral pan-JAK inhibitor, 5-10 mg twice daily. Specimen: CD4+ T cells sorted from blood, collected at week 24, from a patient treated with tofacitinib. The receptors derive from a human donor with alopecia areata.

The chain employs TRBV18 and TRBJ2-5, with D unclear. Germline V CDR1 and CDR2: KGHSH, LQKENI. This CDR3 spans 14 amino acids. The germline V and J ends were trimmed by 5 bases and 4 bases, with 14 bases remaining between them. The CDR3 region has the DNA TGTGCCAGCTCAAAGGACCGACATCGAGAGACCCAGTACTTC. Translation: CASSKDRHRETQYF.

The V and J genes are TRBV15 and TRBJ1-2, with D unresolved. V lost 0 bases, J lost 5 bases, and 7 bases lay in between. The CDR3 consists of 13 residues. In germline, CDR1 is LNHNV, CDR2 YYDKDF (reference sequence). The CDR3 DNA reads TGTGCCACCAGCAGAGATTTTGGTTATGGCTACACCTTC. It specifies CATSRDFGYGYTF.

The rearrangement joins TRBV19 to TRBJ2-7; D gene unclear. CDR1 and CDR2 (germline): LNHDA, SQIVND (reference sequence). V lost 4 bases and J 4 bases, leaving 11 bases between the germline ends. This CDR3 has 13 residues. This CDR3 reads CASSTQNGYEQYF. For the CDR3, the DNA is TGTGCCAGTAGTACCCAAAACGGTTACGAGCAGTACTTC.

The chain joins TRBV11-2 to TRBJ2-1; no clear D gene. With 2 bases removed from V and 9 bases from J, the gap between germline ends came to 8 bases. Germline V CDR1 and CDR2: SGHAT, FQNNGV. This CDR3 has 12 residues. As DNA, the CDR3 is TGTGCCAGCAGCTTACTGGTTAGTGAGCAGTTCTTC. It specifies CASSLLVSEQFF.

The chain recombines TRBV30 with TRBJ2-7; D not resolved. Germline loops: CDR1 GTSNPN, CDR2 SVGIG (reference sequence). The CDR3 is 13 amino acids. V lost 3 bases to trimming and J lost 3 bases, with 12 bases between them. The CDR3 loop is CAWSQKMVYEQYF. The CDR3 coding sequence is TGTGCCTGGAGCCAAAAGATGGTCTACGAGCAGTACTTC.

The V gene is TRBV29-1, the J gene TRBJ2-5, with 13 bases aligning to TRBD2. V lost 5 bases and J lost 5; bases outside the gene matches: 14. The CDR3 totals 17 residues. Germline loops: CDR1 SQVTM, CDR2 ANQGSEA. CDR3 amino acids: CSVNYYRGLAGEETQYF. The CDR3 DNA sequence: TGCAGCGTTAACTATTACCGTGGACTAGCGGGAGAGGAGACCCAGTACTTC. Full variable domain (rest looked up from reference TRBV29-1 and TRBJ2-5): SAVISQKPSRDICQRGTSLTIQCQVDSQVTMMFWYRQQPGQSLTLIATANQGSEATYESGFVIDKFPISRPNLTFSTLTVSNMSPEDSSIYLCSVNYYRGLAGEETQYFGPGTRLLVL.

The J gene is TRBJ1-1, the V gene TRBV29-1; D ambiguous. The CDR3 consists of 14 residues. CDR1 is SQVTM, CDR2 ANQGSEA, per germline. Deletions cut 1 base from V and 0 bases from J, with 9 bases between. CDR3 in amino acids: CSVEGGPMNTEAFF. The CDR3 DNA is TGCAGCGTTGAAGGAGGACCGATGAACACTGAAGCTTTCTTT.

V is TRBV2 and J is TRBJ2-7, with a weak D call TRBD1 (5 bases). CDR1 is SNHLY, CDR2 FYNNEI, per germline. CDR3 size: 11 residues. Between the trimmed V and J ends, which lost 8 bases and 4 bases, there was a span of 9 bases. This chain's CDR3 is CASDRVYEQYF. CDR3 in DNA: TGTGCCAGCGACAGAGTTTACGAGCAGTACTTC.

The chain employs TRBV6-1 and TRBJ1-2; possibly TRBD1 for D (6 bases). CDR3 length: 15 amino acids. V gave up 1 base and J gave up 4 bases, with 13 bases separating them. Germline lookup yields CDR1 MNHNS and CDR2 SASEGT. The CDR3 DNA is TGTGCCAGCAGTGAAGGGGGGCGCGTCCGCTATGGCTACACCTTC. Translating gives CASSEGGRVRYGYTF.